A selection of T cell receptor beta chains follows, all from one sample in a study of shared clonotypes between healthy human individuals. Libraries were prepared by immunoSEQ multiplex PCR; TCRdb keeps only in-frame clonotypes and omits some of them. The repertoire holds a few million clones, with 85% to 95% as singletons. Sequencing input: naive CD4+ T cells from PBMCs. Every receptor here comes from a man younger than 35 in good health. Some clones in this sample may be carry-over from other donors' samples. Both conserved end residues are part of each CDR3.

v_call cdr3_aa
TRBV5-1 CASSYAGFYEQYF
TRBV4-1 CASSPGTSGPQETQYF
TRBV18 CASSPGLSQAYTQYF
TRBV5-1 CASSATGGYEQYF
TRBV29-1 CSVETVTSGEDGYTF
TRBV7-2 CASSLRGGTEAFF
TRBV5-1 CASSPNRGTDTQYF
TRBV29-1 CSAKTTWGGNTEAFF
TRBV19 CASTSGARETQYF
TRBV10-3 CATGDRGDYGYTF
TRBV7-8 CASLSGRGYEQYF